This T cell receptor beta chain was observed in a study of CD8 T cells in Susac syndrome. Whole-study findings and limits: In Susac syndrome, CD4+ T cell repertoires lacked any clonal expansion.

The CDR3 covers 14 residues. Germline V lookup: CDR1 MNHEY, CDR2 SVGEGT. The ends were cut back, 6 bases at V and 3 bases at J, with 12 bases in the middle. Comment on this clonotype: Its antigen is not known.

RNA was extracted with the RNeasy kit, and a quantity of about 0.45 to 1 ug was reverse transcribed using random hexamers. MiXCR was run by TCRdb on the immunoSEQ multiplex PCR reads, yielding one entry per CDR3 protein. This sample has more than 150,000 distinct CDR3 sequences, with approximately 96% found just once. The source material was CD4+ T cells from PBMCs. The receptor's source is a human donor with Susac syndrome. V gene TRBV6-2 or TRBV6-3 combines with J gene TRBJ2-1; possibly TRBD1 for D (6 bases). The CDR3 sequence: CASRPGQHYNEQFF. The CDR3 DNA sequence: TGTGCCAGCAGGCCCGGACAGCACTACAATGAGCAGTTCTTC.